This record concerns one TCR beta chain sequence. The entry originates in a study of response to subunit inactivated influenza vaccine. TCRdb processed the RT-PCR reads anew with MiXCR; each CDR3 protein has one entry. Among approximately 680,000 distinct CDR3 sequences listed, approximately 15% were seen once. Germline assignment: CDR1 SEHNR and CDR2 FQNEAQ (reference sequence). Trimming took 3 bases from V and 0 from J; bases not matched to a gene: 3. The CDR3 totals 16 residues. The TCR originated in a man aged 45-60 years who received an inactivated influenza vaccine. The chain recombines TRBV7-9 with TRBJ2-2; TRBD2 agrees at 8 bases. The sequences come from PBMCs from blood, collected 12 days after vaccination. CDR3 amino acids: CASSFLAGPNTGELFF. The DNA of the CDR3 is TGTGCCAGCAGCTTCTTAGCGGGGCCGAACACCGGGGAGCTGTTTTTT.